The 7 T cell receptor beta chains presented below share a single source sample, sequenced in a study of sequential checkpoint blockade in melanoma. Specified treatment: randomized to nivolumab then ipilimumab (arm A) or the reverse (arm B). Data came from immunoSEQ multiplex PCR; TCRdb stores just in-frame clones and leaves some out. The sample lists 7,900 or so clones; 20% to 25% were seen once. Sequenced here: tumor tissue (inferred from file names), sampled from a patient given nivolumab and ipilimumab in sequence. The source is a human donor with melanoma.

This clone occurred a few times. The V call is TRBV11-3, the J call TRBJ2-1; TRBD1 agrees at 9 bases. This CDR3 is 15 amino acids long. In germline, CDR1 is SGHNT, CDR2 YENEEA. V shed 5 bases, J shed 7 bases, and the junction held 9 bases outside the gene matches. This CDR3 reads CASSRTGGEFNEQFF. In DNA, the CDR3 is TGTGCCAGCAGCCGCACAGGGGGCGAATTTAATGAGCAGTTCTTC.

This chain uses TRBV9 with TRBJ2-2, with 8 bases identical to TRBD2. CDR1 SGDLS and CDR2 YYNGEE come from the germline V gene. V trimming: 0 bases; J trimming: 4 bases; junction bases outside the gene matches: 11. The CDR3 totals 18 residues. CDR3 sequence (DNA): TGTGCCAGCAGCGTAGCTCCCGGGCGGGGGGTCGTCACCGGGGAGCTGTTTTTT. Encoded protein: CASSVAPGRGVVTGELFF.

V usage is TRBV12-5 and J usage is TRBJ1-3; no clear D. The ends were cut back, 6 bases at V and 7 bases at J, with 7 bases in the middle. Germline V gives CDR1 LGHNT, CDR2 FRNRAP. The CDR3 loop spans 11 amino acids. The CDR3 spells CASGTQNTIYF. The CDR3, as DNA: TGTGCTAGTGGCACACAGAACACCATATATTTT.

In this sample, this clone turned up a few times. The CDR3 DNA follows: TGTGCCAGCAGTTCGGGCGGCCCTTACGAGCAGTACTTC. Translated: CASSSGGPYEQYF. This chain joins TRBV6-8 and TRBJ2-7; D is ambiguous. The CDR3 runs to 13 residues. The V gene's germline CDR1 is MNHGY and CDR2 SAAAGT. V dropped 4 bases and J dropped 4 bases, with 11 bases sitting between them.

This clone was found a few times. This chain uses TRBV6-4 with TRBJ2-3; D not resolved. Per the germline V gene, CDR1 is MRHNA and CDR2 is SNTAGT. The V gene lost 5 bases and the J gene lost 6 bases, with 6 bases spanning the gap. This CDR3 has 11 amino acids. This CDR3 reads CASSYSDTQYF. The CDR3 bases are TGTGCCAGCAGTTATTCTGATACGCAGTATTTT.

The CDR3 DNA sequence: TGTGCCAGCAGCTTAGGGGGACAGGGGAGGAACGAGCAGTACTTC. Translating gives CASSLGGQGRNEQYF. The chain joins TRBV11-3 to TRBJ2-7; 10 bases line up with TRBD1. The V gene end was trimmed by 1 base and the J gene end by 5 bases; junction bases not matched to a gene: 5. CDR1 is SGHNT and CDR2 is YENEEA in the germline V gene. The CDR3 contains 15 residues.

V gene TRBV28 combines with J gene TRBJ2-7; D remains ambiguous. The germline gives CDR1 MDHEN, CDR2 SYDVKM. V lost 6 bases, J lost 6 bases, and 24 bases lay in between. The CDR3 sequence is 16 residues long. The CDR3 protein is CASSQLTSAFVGEQYF. DNA of the CDR3: TGTGCCAGCAGCCAACTTACCTCTGCGTTCGTTGGCGAGCAGTACTTC.